This passage covers 6 T cell receptor beta chains from one sample sequenced in a study of CD8+ T cells in alopecia areata. cDNA prepared by RNA extraction and subsequent reverse transcription served as the template for sequencing. Produced via immunoSEQ multiplex PCR; TCRdb's table is partial and in-frame only. The sample records under 350,000 clones, 58% being singletons. The sample's treatment: oral pan-JAK inhibitor, 5-10 mg twice daily. The source was CD4+ T cells sorted from blood, collected at week 24, from a patient treated with tofacitinib. The origin of the receptors is a human donor with alopecia areata.

This clone was counted once. The rearrangement joins TRBV27 to TRBJ2-5; D is possibly TRBD1 or TRBD2 (6 bases each). The CDR3 runs to 16 residues. With 4 bases removed from V and 4 bases from J, the gap between germline ends came to 19 bases. Germline CDR1 is MNHEY and CDR2 is SMNVEV (reference sequence). The CDR3 loop is CASSSVPGGLRETQYF. CDR3 nucleotide sequence: TGTGCCAGCAGTTCAGTCCCCGGGGGCCTGAGAGAGACCCAGTACTTC.

The chain is built from TRBV29-1 and TRBJ2-1; D unclear. CDR1 is SQVTM and CDR2 is ANQGSEA in the germline V gene. The CDR3 is 12 amino acids. V shed 4 bases and J shed 7 bases, with 11 bases lying between them. In DNA form, the CDR3 reads TGCAGCGTTGTGGCGCATAAAAATGAGCAGTTCTTC. Translated, it gives CSVVAHKNEQFF.

This rearrangement joins TRBV7-9 to TRBJ2-5; D perhaps matches TRBD1 (6 bases). Germline V gene sequence: CDR1 SEHNR, CDR2 FQNEAQ (reference sequence). With 5 bases removed from V and 4 bases from J, the gap between germline ends came to 17 bases. The CDR3 runs to 15 residues. The CDR3 DNA sequence: TGTGCCAGCAGCCTGACGACAGGTGCCCGAGAGACCCAGTACTTC. As protein: CASSLTTGARETQYF. The entire variable domain, with the rest obtained from reference TRBV7-9 and TRBJ2-5, is as follows: DTGVSQNPRHKITKRGQNVTFRCDPISEHNRLYWYRQTLGQGPEFLTYFQNEAQLEKSRLLSDRFSAERPKGSFSTLEIQRTEQGDSAMYLCASSLTTGARETQYFGPGTRLLVL.

In its sample, this clone was seen a few times. The CDR3 DNA reads as TGTGCCAGCAGCTTGGTTGGGGGTTATGGCTACACCTTC. Translated: CASSLVGGYGYTF. The chain employs TRBV5-4 and TRBJ1-2; TRBD1 is a possible D gene (5 bases). Germline values: CDR1 SGHNT, CDR2 YYREEE (reference sequence). The CDR3 has 13 amino acids. Trimming removed 0 bases from V and 5 bases from J, with 8 bases in between.

V and J are TRBV30 and TRBJ1-5, with D tentatively TRBD1 (6 bases). This CDR3 is built from 13 residues. Germline values: CDR1 GTSNPN, CDR2 SVGIG (reference sequence). With 5 bases removed from V and 5 bases from J, the gap between germline ends came to 13 bases. CDR3 residues: CAWHEQGDQPQHF. The CDR3 nucleotides are TGTGCCTGGCATGAACAGGGAGATCAGCCCCAGCATTTT.

This clone was detected ten times or more. CDR3 sequence: CASSPGGADTQYF. The DNA for the CDR3 is TGTGCCAGCAGCCCGGGAGGGGCAGATACGCAGTATTTT. The chain is built from TRBV5-6 and TRBJ2-3; 8 nucleotides match TRBD2. Germline values: CDR1 SGHDT, CDR2 YYEEEE. The trim removed 4 bases at V and 4 bases at J, leaving 2 bases unmatched. This CDR3 is 13 amino acids long.